These 15 T cell receptor beta chains were all obtained from the same sample, sequenced in a study of PD-1 blockade in mismatch repair-deficient tumors. Assay used: immunoSEQ multiplex PCR; TCRdb lists only in-frame clones, some missing. The repertoire holds 100,000 to 150,000 clones, with approximately 86% as singletons. Sequenced material: peripheral blood, taken 44 weeks after starting pembrolizumab. These TCRs come from an adult with mismatch repair-deficient cancer.

V gene TRBV7-4 combines with J gene TRBJ2-2; 8 nucleotides agree with TRBD2. The CDR3 is 16 amino acids. Germline values: CDR1 SGHVT, CDR2 SQSDAQ. V shed 2 bases and J 6 bases; nucleotides not matched to a gene: 8. The CDR3 sequence is CASSLRIAGWAGELFF. The CDR3 bases are TGTGCCAGCAGCTTACGGATAGCGGGATGGGCCGGGGAGCTGTTTTTT.

V is TRBV11-3 and J is TRBJ1-1, with 7 bases fitting TRBD1. Germline CDR1 and CDR2: SGHNT and YENEEA. Germline trimming cut 5 bases from V and 1 base from J; bases unmatched to any gene: 4. The length of the CDR3 is 14 residues. CDR3 bases: TGTGCCAGCAGCCTCAGGGGGGGGAACACTGAAGCTTTCTTT. This gives the protein CASSLRGGNTEAFF.

The chain employs TRBV13 and TRBJ2-3; tentative D call: TRBD1 (6 bases). This CDR3 is 15 amino acids long. CDR1 and CDR2 from the germline V gene are PRHDT and FYEKMQ (reference sequence). V was pared by 4 bases and J by 2 bases, with 13 bases between. The CDR3 DNA reads TGTGCCAGCAGCTCCGGACAGCCCTTCACAGATACGCAGTATTTT. It specifies CASSSGQPFTDTQYF. Complete variable domain (other parts from reference TRBV13 and TRBJ2-3): AAGVIQSPRHLIKEKRETATLKCYPIPRHDTVYWYQQGPGQDPQFLISFYEKMQSDKGSIPDRFSAQQFSDYHSELNMSSLELGDSALYFCASSSGQPFTDTQYFGPGTRLTVL.

DNA for the CDR3: TGTGCCAGCAGCGTAGGAGACTGGTCCTACGAGCAGTACTTC. It specifies CASSVGDWSYEQYF. V and J are TRBV9 and TRBJ2-7; D not certain. V was pared by 0 bases and J by 1 base, with 8 bases between. The CDR3 extends over 14 amino acids. Looked up from germline, CDR1 is SGDLS and CDR2 is YYNGEE.

The chain carries TRBV4-1 and TRBJ2-1; TRBD2 matches at 8 bases. V lost 0 bases, J lost 0 bases, and 1 base stayed unmatched. The CDR3 is 16 amino acids. Germline CDR1 and CDR2: MGHRA and YSYEKL. The CDR3 sequence is CASSQESGSSYNEQFF. Here the CDR3 DNA reads TGCGCCAGCAGCCAAGAAAGCGGGAGCTCCTACAATGAGCAGTTCTTC.

The chain combines TRBV18 with TRBJ2-1; 7 positions match TRBD2. The CDR3 length is 17 residues. V gave up 0 bases and J gave up 6 bases; unmatched junction bases: 11. Germline loops: CDR1 KGHSH, CDR2 LQKENI. The CDR3: CASSPPGGTLAANEQFF. CDR3 coding DNA: TGTGCCAGCTCACCACCGGGGGGGACGCTAGCTGCCAATGAGCAGTTCTTC.

This clone turned up a few times. The chain carries TRBV15 and TRBJ2-5; 10 nucleotides match TRBD2. The V gene's germline CDR1 is LNHNV and CDR2 YYDKDF (reference sequence). There are 16 residues in the CDR3. V lost 1 base to trimming and J lost 4 bases; unmatched junction nucleotides: 6. CDR3 bases: TGTGCCACCAGCAGAGGTGCAGCGGGAGGGCCAGAGACCCAGTACTTC. It codes for CATSRGAAGGPETQYF.

The genes are TRBV27 and TRBJ2-7; D is undetermined. Per germline, CDR1 MNHEY and CDR2 SMNVEV (reference sequence). Deletions cut 0 bases from V and 2 bases from J, with 8 bases between. The CDR3 loop spans 14 amino acids. The CDR3 loop reads CASSLSGRAYEQYF. The CDR3 nucleotides read TGTGCCAGCAGTTTATCGGGCCGGGCCTACGAGCAGTACTTC.

The rearrangement joins TRBV7-2 to TRBJ2-3; 11 bases map to TRBD2. Trimming at V came to 1 base and at J to 2 bases, leaving 5 bases not matched to a gene. CDR3 length: 17 residues. Germline assignment: CDR1 SGHTA and CDR2 FQGNSA. The CDR3 sequence is CASSLGPGLAATDTQYF. CDR3 DNA sequence: TGTGCCAGCAGCTTAGGTCCGGGACTAGCGGCCACAGATACGCAGTATTTT. Full variable domain (missing parts from reference TRBV7-2 and TRBJ2-3): GAGVSQSPSNKVTEKGKDVELRCDPISGHTALYWYRQSLGQGLEFLIYFQGNSAPDKSGLPSDRFSAERTGGSVSTLTIQRTQQEDSAVYLCASSLGPGLAATDTQYFGPGTRLTVL.

Only one count was recorded for this clone. This sequence joins TRBV27 and TRBJ2-1, with 8 bases matching TRBD1. CDR1 is MNHEY, CDR2 SMNVEV, per germline (reference sequence). With V trimmed by 1 base and J by 4 bases, 3 bases remained unmatched. This CDR3 is 15 amino acids long. Written as DNA, the CDR3 is TGTGCCAGCAGTTTATTCGGGACAGGTTACAATGAGCAGTTCTTC. It specifies CASSLFGTGYNEQFF.

The gene calls are TRBV6-5 and TRBJ2-3; 9 bases map to TRBD1. This CDR3 has 14 residues. Looked up from germline, CDR1 is MNHEY and CDR2 is SVGAGI. V lost 10 bases and J lost 2; bases outside the gene matches: 7. CDR3 loop: CATRQGVYTDTQYF. For the CDR3, the DNA is TGTGCCACCAGACAGGGGGTATACACAGATACGCAGTATTTT.

This clone was seen a single time. CDR3 sequence reads: CASSRTGTSGRSEQFF. As DNA, the CDR3 is TGTGCCAGCAGCCGGACCGGGACTAGCGGGAGAAGTGAGCAGTTCTTC. The gene calls are TRBV5-5 and TRBJ2-1; 14 bases align to TRBD2. Germline V gene lookup returns CDR1 SGHKS and CDR2 YYEKEE (reference sequence). J gave up 9 bases and V 4 bases, and 9 bases lay outside the gene matches. The CDR3 has 16 residues.

The gene calls are TRBV10-3 and TRBJ2-7; possibly TRBD1 for D (6 bases). Germline V gene lookup returns CDR1 ENHRY and CDR2 SYGVKD. Trimming left V 5 bases short and J 6 bases short, with 14 bases between. This CDR3 is 13 amino acids long. The CDR3 DNA sequence: TGTGCCATCAGTACCGTACAGGGCGGCGAGCAGTACTTC. Its translation: CAISTVQGGEQYF.

This chain uses TRBV28 with TRBJ2-7; 10 bases are shared with TRBD1. The CDR3 runs to 14 residues. Trimming removed 5 bases from V and 4 bases from J; junction bases left unmatched: 5. Germline CDR1 reads MDHEN; CDR2 reads SYDVKM. The CDR3 is CASSNRDRGYEQYF. The CDR3 DNA is TGTGCCAGCAGTAACCGGGACAGGGGTTACGAGCAGTACTTC.

The chain carries TRBV7-2 and TRBJ2-7; 7 bases agree with TRBD2. There are 15 residues in the CDR3. Germline trimming cut 4 bases from V and 2 bases from J; bases unmatched to any gene: 8. Germline V gene sequence: CDR1 SGHTA, CDR2 FQGNSA. The CDR3 region is CASSSYGGGTYEQYF. In nucleotides, the CDR3 is TGTGCCAGCAGCTCGTATGGGGGGGGTACCTACGAGCAGTACTTC. Filled out from reference TRBV7-2 and TRBJ2-7, the complete variable domain reads GAGVSQSPSNKVTEKGKDVELRCDPISGHTALYWYRQSLGQGLEFLIYFQGNSAPDKSGLPSDRFSAERTGGSVSTLTIQRTQQEDSAVYLCASSSYGGGTYEQYFGPGTRLTVT.